This is a list of T cell receptor beta chains from one sample in a study of T-cell memory formation after mild COVID-19. MiXCR was run by TCRdb on the 5' RACE reads, yielding one entry per CDR3 protein. The table lists about 290,000 distinct CDR3 sequences, approximately 16% of them singletons. The sequenced sample was PBMCs or a T cell subset sorted from them (not recorded which). The receptor set was obtained from a man between 18 and 29 years old who had mild COVID-19 (a few samples of this study predate the infection). Cell type and time point are not known. Both conserved end residues are trimmed from each CDR3. The order of the fields is CDR3 protein, J gene, V gene.

ASSQEMADTQY,TRBJ2-3,TRBV4-2
ASSYLLGSSEAF,TRBJ1-1,TRBV12-3/TRBV12-4
ASSLGDRGSYEQY,TRBJ2-7,TRBV7-8
ASSLGQPDNEQF,TRBJ2-1,TRBV5-1
ASSQVGFSEEKLF,TRBJ1-4,TRBV4-3
ASSQDRRSFGQPQH,TRBJ1-5,TRBV4-1
SAGRTVQETQY,TRBJ2-5,TRBV20-1
ASSSLVNEQF,TRBJ2-1,TRBV7-9
ASSQGDRGSVETQY,TRBJ2-5,TRBV4-3
ASSLGPIRTEAF,TRBJ1-1,TRBV6-5
ASRIQGGYGYT,TRBJ1-2,TRBV12-3/TRBV12-4
ASSATRDPFLTQH,TRBJ1-5,TRBV6-2/TRBV6-3
ASSLGTADTEAF,TRBJ1-1,TRBV5-1
ASSLVRVETQY,TRBJ2-5,TRBV5-1
ASSRTRQSPSNTGELF,TRBJ2-2,TRBV6-5
ASSQASGINEQF,TRBJ2-1,TRBV4-3